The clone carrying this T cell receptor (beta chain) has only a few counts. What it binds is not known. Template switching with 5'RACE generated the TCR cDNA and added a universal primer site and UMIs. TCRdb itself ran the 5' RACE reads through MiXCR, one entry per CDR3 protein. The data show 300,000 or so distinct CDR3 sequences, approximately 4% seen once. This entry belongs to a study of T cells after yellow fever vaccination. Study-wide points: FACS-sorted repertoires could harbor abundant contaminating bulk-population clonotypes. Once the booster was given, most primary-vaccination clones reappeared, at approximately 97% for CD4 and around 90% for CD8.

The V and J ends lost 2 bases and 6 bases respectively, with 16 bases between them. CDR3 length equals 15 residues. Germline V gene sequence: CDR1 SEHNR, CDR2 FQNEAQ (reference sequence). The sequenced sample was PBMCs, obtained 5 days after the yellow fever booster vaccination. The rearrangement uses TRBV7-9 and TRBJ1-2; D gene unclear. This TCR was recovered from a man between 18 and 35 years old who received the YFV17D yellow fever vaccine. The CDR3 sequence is CASSLLGFGSDGYTF. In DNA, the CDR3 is TGTGCCAGCAGCTTATTGGGCTTCGGGAGTGATGGCTACACCTTC.